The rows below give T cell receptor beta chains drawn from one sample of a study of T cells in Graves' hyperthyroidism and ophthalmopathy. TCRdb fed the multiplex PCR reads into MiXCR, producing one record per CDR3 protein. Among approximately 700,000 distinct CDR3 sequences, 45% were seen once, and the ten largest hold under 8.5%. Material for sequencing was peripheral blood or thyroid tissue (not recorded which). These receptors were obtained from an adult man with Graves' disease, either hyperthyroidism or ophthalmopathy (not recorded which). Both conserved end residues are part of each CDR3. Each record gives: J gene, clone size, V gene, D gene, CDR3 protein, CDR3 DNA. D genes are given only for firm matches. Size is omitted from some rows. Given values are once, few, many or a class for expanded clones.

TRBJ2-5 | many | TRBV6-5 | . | CASSYRPEETQYF | TGTGCCAGCAGTTACAGGCCGGAAGAGACCCAGTACTTC
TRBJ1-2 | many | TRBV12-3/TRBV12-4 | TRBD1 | CASRPGQGFRYTF | TGTGCCAGCAGGCCGGGACAGGGCTTCCGTTACACCTTC
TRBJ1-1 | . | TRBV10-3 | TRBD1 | CAISNDRGMGTEAFF | TGTGCCATCAGTAACGACAGGGGAATGGGCACTGAAGCTTTCTTT
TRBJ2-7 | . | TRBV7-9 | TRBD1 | CASAATAGTDEQYF | TGTGCCAGCGCTGCGACGGCCGGGACAGACGAGCAGTACTTC
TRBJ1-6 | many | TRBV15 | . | CATSRPAYNSPLHF | TGTGCCACCAGCCGTCCCGCCTATAATTCACCCCTCCACTTT
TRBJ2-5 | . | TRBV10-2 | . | CASSQGQLVQETQYF | TGTGCCAGCAGCCAGGGGCAGCTAGTCCAAGAGACCCAGTACTTC
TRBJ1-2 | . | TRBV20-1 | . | CSATPGNYGYTF | TGCAGTGCTACCCCAGGAAACTATGGCTACACCTTC
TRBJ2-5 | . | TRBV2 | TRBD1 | CASIEDRVKETQYF | TGTGCCAGCATCGAGGACAGGGTAAAGGAGACCCAGTACTTC
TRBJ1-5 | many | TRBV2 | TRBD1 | CASSGQGGNQPQHF | TGTGCCAGCAGCGGACAGGGGGGCAATCAGCCCCAGCATTTT
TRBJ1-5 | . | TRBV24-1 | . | CATSQSGVGNQPQHF | TGTGCCACCAGTCAGTCAGGGGTCGGGAATCAGCCCCAGCATTTT
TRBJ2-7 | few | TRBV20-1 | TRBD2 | CSATYGSGRGNEQYF | TGCAGTGCAACATACGGAAGCGGGAGGGGCAACGAGCAGTACTTC
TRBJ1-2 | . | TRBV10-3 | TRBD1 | CASQGVQPNYGYIF | TGTGCCTCACAGGGGGTACAGCCTAACTATGGCTACATCTTC
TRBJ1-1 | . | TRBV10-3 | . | CAISESGAHTEAFF | TGTGCCATCAGTGAGTCAGGGGCCCACACTGAAGCTTTCTTT
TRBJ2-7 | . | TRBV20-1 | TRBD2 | CSATPGTSGSHEQYF | TGCAGTGCTACCCCCGGGACTAGCGGGTCCCACGAGCAGTACTTC
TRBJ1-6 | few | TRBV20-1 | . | CSARDLGGNYNSPLHF | TGCAGTGCTAGAGATCTTGGGGGCAATTATAATTCACCCCTCCACTTT
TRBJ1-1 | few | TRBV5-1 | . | CASSFGGENTEAFF | TGCGCCAGCAGCTTCGGCGGGGAGAACACTGAAGCTTTCTTT
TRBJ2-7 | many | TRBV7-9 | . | CASSLGATSDEQYF | TGTGCCAGCAGCTTAGGGGCGACCTCGGACGAGCAGTACTTC
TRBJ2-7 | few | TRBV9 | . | CASSAHRDPSEQYF | TGTGCCAGCAGCGCGCACAGGGATCCGAGCGAGCAGTACTTC
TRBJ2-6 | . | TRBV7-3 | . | CASSRGHLSSGANVLTF | TGCGCCAGCAGCCGGGGACACCTCAGCTCTGGGGCCAACGTCCTGACTTTC
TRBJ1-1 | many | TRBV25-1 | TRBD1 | CASSDGRLAGGANTEAFF | TGTGCCAGCAGTGACGGGAGGTTGGCAGGGGGCGCGAACACTGAAGCTTTCTTT
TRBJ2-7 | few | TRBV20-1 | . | CSASRFQLPYEQYF | TGCAGTGCTAGTCGGTTCCAACTACCCTACGAGCAGTACTTC
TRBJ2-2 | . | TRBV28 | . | CASSRVGTAGELFF | TGTGCCAGCAGCCGGGTTGGCACAGCCGGGGAGCTGTTTTTT
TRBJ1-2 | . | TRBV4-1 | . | CASSQGDMVYGYTF | TGCGCCAGCAGCCAAGGGGACATGGTCTATGGCTACACCTTC
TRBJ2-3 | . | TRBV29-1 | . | CSVQSGLGLGGTDTQYF | TGCAGCGTACAAAGCGGCCTCGGTTTAGGAGGCACAGATACGCAGTATTTT
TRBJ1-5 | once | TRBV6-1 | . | CAISEADPGAGQPQHF | TGTGCCATCAGTGAAGCGGATCCGGGGGCAGGTCAGCCCCAGCATTTT
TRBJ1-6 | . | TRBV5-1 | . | CAVSTTSGSYSPLHF | TGCGCCGTCAGCACCACCTCAGGGTCGTACTCACCCCTCCACTTT
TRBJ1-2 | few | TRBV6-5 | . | CASSYSMGDNYGYTF | TGTGCCAGCAGTTACTCGATGGGCGATAACTATGGCTACACCTTC
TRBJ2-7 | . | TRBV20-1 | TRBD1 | CSLHGLDRGVYEQYF | TGCAGTCTCCATGGGCTGGACAGGGGAGTCTACGAGCAGTACTTC
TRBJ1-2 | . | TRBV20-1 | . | CSATARGAYGYTF | TGCAGTGCTACGGCCCGAGGGGCCTATGGCTACACCTTC
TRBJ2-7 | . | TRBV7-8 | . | CASSFLRGDYEQYF | TGTGCCAGCAGCTTCTTGAGGGGGGACTACGAGCAGTACTTC
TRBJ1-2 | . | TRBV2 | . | CASSARESEPNYGYTF | TGTGCCAGCAGTGCTAGAGAGTCGGAACCTAACTATGGCTACACCTTC
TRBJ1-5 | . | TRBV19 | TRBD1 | CASTIARGLGQPQHF | TGTGCCAGTACCATAGCCAGGGGGCTAGGTCAGCCCCAGCATTTT
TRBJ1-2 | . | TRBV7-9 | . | CASSPQGLPDGYTF | TGTGCCAGCAGCCCCCAAGGACTTCCCGATGGCTACACCTTC
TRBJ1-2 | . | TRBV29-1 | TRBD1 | CSVPGQVNGYTF | TGCAGTGTACCTGGACAGGTTAATGGCTACACCTTC
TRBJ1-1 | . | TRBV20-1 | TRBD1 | CSAIALGQVNTEAFF | TGCAGTGCTATAGCTCTGGGACAGGTGAACACTGAAGCTTTCTTT
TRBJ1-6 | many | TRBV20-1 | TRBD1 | CSATRDSNSPLHF | TGCAGTGCTACACGGGACAGTAATTCACCCCTCCACTTT
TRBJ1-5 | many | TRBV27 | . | CASSSSDNQPQHF | TGTGCCAGCAGTAGCAGTGACAATCAGCCCCAGCATTTT
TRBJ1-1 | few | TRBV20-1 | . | CSARDRESRTEAFF | TGCAGTGCTAGAGATAGGGAGAGTAGGACTGAAGCTTTCTTT
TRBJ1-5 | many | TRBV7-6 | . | CASSLGQERAQPQHF | TGTGCCAGCAGCTTAGGGCAGGAGAGGGCTCAGCCCCAGCATTTT
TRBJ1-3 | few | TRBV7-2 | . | CASSPRADGNTIYF | TGTGCCAGCAGCCCACGGGCGGATGGAAACACCATATATTTT
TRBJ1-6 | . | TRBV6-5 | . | CASSYSGGPPLHF | TGTGCCAGCAGTTACTCCGGGGGTCCACCCCTCCACTTT
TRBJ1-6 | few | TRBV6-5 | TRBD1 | CASSSTGQGYSPLHF | TGTGCCAGCAGTTCGACCGGACAGGGCTATTCACCCCTCCACTTT
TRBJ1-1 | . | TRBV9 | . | CASSVGPTAMNTEAFF | TGTGCCAGCAGCGTAGGGCCCACCGCAATGAACACTGAAGCTTTCTTT
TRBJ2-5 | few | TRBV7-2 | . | CASSILDRRGETQYF | TGTGCCAGCAGCATCTTAGACAGGCGGGGAGAGACCCAGTACTTC
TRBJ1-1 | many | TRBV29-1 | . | CSNFALVRGAEAFF | TGCAGCAACTTCGCGTTGGTGCGTGGGGCTGAAGCTTTCTTT
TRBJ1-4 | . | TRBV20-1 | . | CSASLTGLCEKLFF | TGCAGTGCTAGCTTAACAGGGCTCTGCGAAAAACTGTTTTTT
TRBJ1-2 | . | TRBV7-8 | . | CASSNTGQHYGYTF | TGTGCCAGCAGCAATACAGGACAGCACTATGGCTACACCTTC
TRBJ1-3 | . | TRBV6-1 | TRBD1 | CASILQGALPGNTIYF | TGTGCCAGCATTCTACAGGGGGCACTACCTGGAAACACCATATATTTT
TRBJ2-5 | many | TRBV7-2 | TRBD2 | CASSLDPSGGAETQYF | TGTGCCAGCAGCTTAGATCCTAGCGGGGGGGCAGAGACCCAGTACTTC
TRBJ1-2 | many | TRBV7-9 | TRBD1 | CASSRTGRGGYTF | TGTGCCAGCAGCCGGACAGGGAGGGGTGGCTACACCTTC
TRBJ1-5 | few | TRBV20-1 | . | CSAAPGVRQPQHF | TGCAGTGCTGCCCCCGGGGTACGGCAGCCCCAGCATTTT
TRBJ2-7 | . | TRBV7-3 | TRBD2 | CASSLETSAYEQYF | TGTGCCAGCAGCCTCGAGACTAGCGCCTACGAGCAGTACTTC
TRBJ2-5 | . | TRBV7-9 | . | CASSLGQIEETQYF | TGTGCCAGCAGCCTCGGACAGATCGAAGAGACCCAGTACTTC
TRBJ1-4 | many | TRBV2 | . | CASSLQPRSEKLFF | TGTGCCAGCAGTCTACAGCCGAGAAGCGAAAAACTGTTTTTT
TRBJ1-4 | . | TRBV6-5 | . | CASRPGGGLGEKLFF | TGTGCCAGCAGGCCTGGGGGGGGGCTTGGGGAAAAACTGTTTTTT